This is a list of T cell receptor beta chains from one sample in a study of beta chain features in type 1 diabetes. The protocol was immunoSEQ multiplex PCR, while the TCRdb copy is restricted to in-frame clones and leaves out a portion. The sample shows more than 250,000 clones, 20% of them seen only once. Specimen: naive CD4+ T cells from blood. Receptor source: a woman aged 40 to 50 with type 1 diabetes. The CDR3 runs from the conserved cysteine through the conserved F or W. D genes are given only for firm matches. Clone size is shown for a subset of rows, as once, few, many or a class of expanded clone.

CDR3nt	CDR3aa	d_gene	abundance	v_gene	j_gene
TGTGCCAGCACCTCCACAGATACGCAGTATTTT	CASTSTDTQYF	NA	NA	TRBV7-2	TRBJ2-3
TGTGCCAGCAGTGAATCAGTCCCAGGGATGAGGAATGGCTACACCTTC	CASSESVPGMRNGYTF	NA	few	TRBV25-1	TRBJ1-2
TGTGCCCGGGGGGCCGGCACAGATACGCAGTATTTT	CARGAGTDTQYF	NA	NA	TRBV30	TRBJ2-3
TGTGCCAGCTCCCCAGAGGACCGAGCGGGGACCCAGTACTTC	CASSPEDRAGTQYF	NA	NA	TRBV18	TRBJ2-5
TGCAGCGTTGCAGCCGGGGGGACTGAAGCTTTCTTT	CSVAAGGTEAFF	NA	NA	TRBV29-1	TRBJ1-1
TGCAGCGTTGAATTTATCACAGGCATTCAGTACTTC	CSVEFITGIQYF	NA	few	TRBV29-1	TRBJ2-4
TGTGCCAGCAGAGGACAGGCTAACTATGGCTACACCTTC	CASRGQANYGYTF	TRBD1	NA	TRBV7-9	TRBJ1-2
TGTGCCAGCAGCCCTGGGGGACAGCTCCGGTGGGATACGCAGTATTTT	CASSPGGQLRWDTQYF	TRBD1	NA	TRBV11-1	TRBJ2-3
TGTGCCAGCTCCGACAGGGTCCAAGGCTATGGCTACACCTTC	CASSDRVQGYGYTF	TRBD1	once	TRBV25-1	TRBJ1-2
TGTGCCAGCAGCTTAGGACTAGCGGGAGGAGGGCAAGAGACCCAGTACTTC	CASSLGLAGGGQETQYF	TRBD2	NA	TRBV7-2	TRBJ2-5
TGTGCCAGCAGCCCAGGGTTGAACACTGAAGCTTTCTTT	CASSPGLNTEAFF	NA	NA	TRBV27	TRBJ1-1
TGTGCCAGCAGCTCCCACATGGAGGAGGGCGAGCAGTACTTC	CASSSHMEEGEQYF	NA	few	TRBV9	TRBJ2-7
TGTGCCCGATCTAGCCGGTCTCAAGAGACCCAGTACTTC	CARSSRSQETQYF	NA	few	TRBV30	TRBJ2-5
TGTGCCTGGAGGGGCCCTAGCCTTAGCACAGATACGCAGTATTTT	CAWRGPSLSTDTQYF	NA	NA	TRBV30	TRBJ2-3
TGCAGCGTTCAGGGGGCTGGTAATGAAAAACTGTTTTTT	CSVQGAGNEKLFF	TRBD1	NA	TRBV29-1	TRBJ1-4
TGTGCCAGCTCGCAACAGGGTACTGAAGCTTTCTTT	CASSQQGTEAFF	NA	NA	TRBV18	TRBJ1-1
TGTGCCAGCAGTTACTCTGGGGGGGCCCTCTCCTACGAGCAGTACTTC	CASSYSGGALSYEQYF	NA	NA	TRBV6-5	TRBJ2-7